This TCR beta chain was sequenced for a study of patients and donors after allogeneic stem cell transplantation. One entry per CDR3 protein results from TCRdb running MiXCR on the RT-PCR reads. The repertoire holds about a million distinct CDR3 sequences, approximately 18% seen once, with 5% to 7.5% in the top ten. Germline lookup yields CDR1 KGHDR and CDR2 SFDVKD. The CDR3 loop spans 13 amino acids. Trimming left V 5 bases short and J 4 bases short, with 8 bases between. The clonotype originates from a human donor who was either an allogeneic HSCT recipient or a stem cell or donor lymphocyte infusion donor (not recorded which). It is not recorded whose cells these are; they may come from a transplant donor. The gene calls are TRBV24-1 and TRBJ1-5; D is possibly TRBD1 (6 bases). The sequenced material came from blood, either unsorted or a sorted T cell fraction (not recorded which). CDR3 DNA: TGTGCCACCAGTGCAGGGACAAATCAGCCCCAGCATTTT. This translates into CATSAGTNQPQHF.